Each of the 10 T cell receptor beta chains below was sequenced from the same sample in a study of neurological immune-mediated disorders. Time point defined: longitudinal time-point 3. Each CDR3 protein is one row after TCRdb ran MiXCR on the 5' RACE reads. This table holds about 80,000 distinct CDR3 sequences, about 4% found once. Sample: PBMCs. The receptors originated from a woman between 55 and 75 years old with multiple sclerosis.

In this sample, this clonotype turned up many times. The V and J genes are TRBV27 and TRBJ2-1, with D perhaps TRBD1 (5 bases). The germline V gene has CDR1 MNHEY and CDR2 SMNVEV (reference sequence). There are 11 residues in the CDR3. The V end was cut by 6 bases, the J end by 7 bases, with 7 bases between. The CDR3 nucleotides read TGTGCCAGCAGCAGGGAAAATGAGCAGTTCTTC. Protein sequence: CASSRENEQFF.

This clonotype was seen at least ten times. For the CDR3, the DNA is TGCAGTGCTAGAGATGGAAGTGGGGGGTTCGGAGAGACCCAGTACTTC. Amino acids: CSARDGSGGFGETQYF. The rearrangement links TRBV20-1 to TRBJ2-5, with D possibly being TRBD2 (6 bases). CDR3 size: 16 residues. Per the germline V gene, CDR1 is DFQATT and CDR2 is SNEGSKA (reference sequence). V lost 0 bases and J 4 bases, leaving 18 bases between the germline ends.

This sequence joins TRBV6-9 and TRBJ1-5; D might be TRBD1 (6 bases). The germline V gene has CDR1 MNHGY and CDR2 SVAAGI. This CDR3 is 14 amino acids long. The CDR3 nucleotides read TGTTCTTGGGGGGCACTGTGTAGCAATCAGCCCCAGCATTTT. Residues: CSWGALCSNQPQHF.

This clonotype was seen at least ten times. The V and J genes are TRBV9 and TRBJ2-7; the D call may be TRBD1 or TRBD2 (5 bases each). The CDR3 is made up of 13 amino acids. Germline V CDR1 and CDR2: SGDLS, YYNGEE. Trimming stripped 0 bases from V and 9 bases from J, with 13 bases between. CDR3 residues: CASSVDEGNGQYF. For the CDR3, the DNA is TGTGCCAGCAGCGTAGACGAGGGGAACGGGCAGTACTTC.

This clonotype was counted at least ten times. The rearrangement links TRBV2 to TRBJ2-2; 12 nucleotides align to TRBD1. This CDR3 contains 17 residues. V was clipped by 6 bases and J by 7 bases; unmatched bases: 12. CDR1 and CDR2 from the germline V gene are SNHLY and FYNNEI. The CDR3 bases are TGTGCCAGCAGCCCCTCGTGGGACAGGGGGCGTATCGGGGAGCTGTTTTTT. As protein: CASSPSWDRGRIGELFF. Full variable domain (remainder filled in from reference TRBV2 and TRBJ2-2): EPEVTQTPSHQVTQMGQEVILRCVPISNHLYFYWYRQILGQKVEFLVSFYNNEISEKSEIFDDQFSVERPDGSNFTLKIRSTKLEDSAMYFCASSPSWDRGRIGELFFGEGSRLTVL.

In this sample, this clonotype turned up many times. This rearrangement joins TRBV5-1 to TRBJ2-1; 11 bases fit TRBD2. Losses at the gene ends were 9 bases for V and 1 base for J; bases not matched to a gene: 9. CDR1 SGHRS and CDR2 YFSETQ come from the germline V gene. The length of the CDR3 is 16 residues. In nucleotides, the CDR3 is TGCGCCACGGGGCGAATAGCGGGGGGGTCCTACAATGAGCAGTTCTTC. Translation gives CATGRIAGGSYNEQFF.

This clonotype was counted many times. V usage is TRBV7-8 and J usage is TRBJ2-5; 8 bases match TRBD1. The CDR3 is 13 amino acids. The junction had 4 bases not matched to a gene; V was cut back by 8 bases and J by 2 bases. Germline V gives CDR1 SGHVS, CDR2 FQNEAQ. The chain's CDR3 is CASSRTGQETQYF. The CDR3 coding sequence is TGTGCCAGCTCACGGACAGGGCAAGAGACCCAGTACTTC. Based on the CDR3 plus reference TRBV7-8 and TRBJ2-5, the full variable domain is GAGVSQSPRYKVAKRGQDVALRCDPISGHVSLFWYQQALGQGPEFLTYFQNEAQLDKSGLPSDRFFAERPEGSVSTLKIQRTQQEDSAVYLCASSRTGQETQYFGPGTRLLVL.

This clonotype was detected many times. J is TRBJ2-1 and V is TRBV3-1; D is uncertain. Germline V lookup: CDR1 LGHDT, CDR2 YNNKEL (reference sequence). CDR3 length equals 15 residues. V lost 6 bases and J lost 6, with 18 bases in between. The CDR3 DNA sequence: TGTGCCAGCAGTCCACCTCAGTTAGGATTCAATGAGCAGTTCTTC. It translates to CASSPPQLGFNEQFF.

This clonotype was recorded many times. The chain joins TRBV5-1 to TRBJ2-7, with D unresolved. CDR1 and CDR2 (germline): SGHRS, YFSETQ. CDR3 length: 13 residues. V shed 0 bases and J shed 5 bases, with 9 bases lying between them. In nucleotides, the CDR3 is TGCGCCAGCAGCTTGGCCCCCCGCGACGAGCAGTACTTC. Translated, it gives CASSLAPRDEQYF.

This clonotype was observed many times. The J gene is TRBJ2-1, the V gene TRBV12-3 or TRBV12-4, with 8 bases fitting TRBD2. The ends lost 7 bases at V and 6 bases at J; junction bases unmatched: 5. This CDR3 is built from 13 residues. The CDR3 spells CASNPGGGNEQFF. In DNA, the CDR3 is TGTGCCAGCAATCCCGGGGGGGGCAATGAGCAGTTCTTC.